This TCR beta chain was identified in a study of blood T cell repertoires in COVID-19. Study summary: Some COVID-19 samples were acute and others convalescent; all came from the United States, Italy and Spain. PBMCs, B-cell-depleted T cells, or T cells provided the cDNA or gDNA that made up the material.

V shed 3 bases, J shed 2 bases, and the junction held 4 bases outside the gene matches. CDR3 length equals 15 residues. The germline V gene encodes CDR1 SGHTA and CDR2 FQGNSA. Per the authors' pipeline: Estimation of nucleated cell counts relied on the amplification of reference gene primers. The assay was immunoSEQ multiplex PCR, and TCRdb's table has in-frame clones only and misses some. V, J and clone size are taken as reported in that table, and D and trimming were inferred from the DNA itself. The table includes 85,000 to 100,000 clones, roughly 84% detected once. The sample taken for sequencing was peripheral blood. The origin of this receptor is a woman aged 60 to 75 with acute or convalescent COVID-19. This sequence joins TRBV7-2 and TRBJ2-5; 9 nucleotides align to TRBD2. In DNA form, the CDR3 reads TGTGCCAGCAGCTTTGCGGGGGGGCATCAAGAGACCCAGTACTTC. Translated, it gives CASSFAGGHQETQYF.